This T cell receptor beta chain is from a study of blood T cell repertoires in COVID-19. CDR1 and CDR2 from the germline V gene are SNHLY and FYNNEI. V was pared by 4 bases and J by 6 bases, with 9 bases between. The length of the CDR3 is 13 residues. Cohorts were assigned according to the clinical history that participants reported. Methods used by the authors: It was from reference gene primer amplification that nucleated cell counts were estimated. Sequencing was performed with immunoSEQ multiplex PCR; in TCRdb, only in-frame clones are kept and a portion is missing. D and trimming come from the DNA, and the V and J calls and clone size come from that table. The table has 500,000 or so clones, approximately 90% seen once.

V usage is TRBV2 and J usage is TRBJ2-2; unclear D gene. The TCR sequence derives from a woman in her late teens or twenties who had recovered from COVID-19. The sequencing input was PBMCs or T cells enriched from blood (not recorded which). This chain's CDR3 is CASSAVIAGELFF. In nucleotides, the CDR3 is TGTGCCAGCAGTGCCGTGATAGCCGGGGAGCTGTTTTTT.